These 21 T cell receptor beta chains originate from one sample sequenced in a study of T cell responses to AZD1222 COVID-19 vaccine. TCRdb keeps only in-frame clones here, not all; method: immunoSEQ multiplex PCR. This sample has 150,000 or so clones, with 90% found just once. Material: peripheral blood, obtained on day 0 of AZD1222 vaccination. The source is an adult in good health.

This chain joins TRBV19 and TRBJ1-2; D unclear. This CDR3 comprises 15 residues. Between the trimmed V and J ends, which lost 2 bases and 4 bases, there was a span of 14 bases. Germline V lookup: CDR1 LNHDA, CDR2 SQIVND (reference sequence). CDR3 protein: CASSITGKAAYGYTF. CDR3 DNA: TGTGCCAGTAGTATAACGGGGAAGGCTGCCTATGGCTACACCTTC.

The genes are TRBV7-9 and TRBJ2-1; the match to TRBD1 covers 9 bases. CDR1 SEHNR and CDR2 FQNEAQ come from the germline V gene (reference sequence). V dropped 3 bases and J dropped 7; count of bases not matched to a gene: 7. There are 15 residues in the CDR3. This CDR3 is CASSFTGTGTNEQFF. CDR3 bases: TGTGCCAGCAGCTTCACCGGGACAGGGACTAATGAGCAGTTCTTC.

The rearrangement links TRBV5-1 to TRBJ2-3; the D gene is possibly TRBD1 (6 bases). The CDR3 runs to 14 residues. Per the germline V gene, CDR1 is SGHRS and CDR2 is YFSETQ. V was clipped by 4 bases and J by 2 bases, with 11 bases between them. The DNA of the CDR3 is TGCGCCAGCAGCGGAGGACAGTTCACAGATACGCAGTATTTT. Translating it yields CASSGGQFTDTQYF.

The CDR3 nucleotides read TGTGCCAGCAGCTTGGGTGTCTTAGCAGGGTTCTATGGCTACACCTTC. Encoded protein: CASSLGVLAGFYGYTF. The rearrangement joins TRBV5-5 to TRBJ1-2; TRBD1 is a possible D gene (5 bases). The CDR3 loop spans 16 amino acids. Trimming removed 0 bases at V and 4 bases at J, with 16 bases between. CDR1 and CDR2 (germline): SGHKS, YYEKEE (reference sequence).

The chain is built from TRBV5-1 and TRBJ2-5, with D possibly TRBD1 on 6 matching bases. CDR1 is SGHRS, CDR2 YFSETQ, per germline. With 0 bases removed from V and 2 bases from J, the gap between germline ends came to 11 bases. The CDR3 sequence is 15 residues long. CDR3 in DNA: TGCGCCAGCAGCTTGGCACTGGACAGACAAGAGACCCAGTACTTC. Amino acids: CASSLALDRQETQYF.

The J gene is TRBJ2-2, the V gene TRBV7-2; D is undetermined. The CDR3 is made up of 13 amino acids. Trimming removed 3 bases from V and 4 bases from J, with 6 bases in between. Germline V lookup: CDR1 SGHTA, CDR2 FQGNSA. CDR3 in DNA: TGTGCCAGCAGCTTTAGGACCACCGGGGAGCTGTTTTTT. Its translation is CASSFRTTGELFF. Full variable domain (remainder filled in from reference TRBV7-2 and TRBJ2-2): GAGVSQSPSNKVTEKGKDVELRCDPISGHTALYWYRQSLGQGLEFLIYFQGNSAPDKSGLPSDRFSAERTGGSVSTLTIQRTQQEDSAVYLCASSFRTTGELFFGEGSRLTVL.

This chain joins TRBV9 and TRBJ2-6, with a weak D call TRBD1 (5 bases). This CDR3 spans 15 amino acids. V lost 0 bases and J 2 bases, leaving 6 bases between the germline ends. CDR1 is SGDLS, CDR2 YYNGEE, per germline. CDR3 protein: CASSVAGPGANVLTF. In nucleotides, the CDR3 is TGTGCCAGCAGCGTAGCAGGGCCTGGGGCCAACGTCCTGACTTTC.

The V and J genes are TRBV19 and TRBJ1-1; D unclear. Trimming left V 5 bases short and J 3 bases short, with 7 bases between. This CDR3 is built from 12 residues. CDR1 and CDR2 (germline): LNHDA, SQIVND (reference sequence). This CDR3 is CASSLRDTEAFF. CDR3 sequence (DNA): TGTGCCAGTAGTTTAAGGGACACTGAAGCTTTCTTT.

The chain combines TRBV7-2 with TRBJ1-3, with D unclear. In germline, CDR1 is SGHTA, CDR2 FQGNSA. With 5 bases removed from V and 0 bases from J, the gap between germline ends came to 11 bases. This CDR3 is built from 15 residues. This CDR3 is CASSLWSYSGNTIYF. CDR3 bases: TGTGCCAGCAGCCTCTGGTCGTACTCTGGAAACACCATATATTTT.

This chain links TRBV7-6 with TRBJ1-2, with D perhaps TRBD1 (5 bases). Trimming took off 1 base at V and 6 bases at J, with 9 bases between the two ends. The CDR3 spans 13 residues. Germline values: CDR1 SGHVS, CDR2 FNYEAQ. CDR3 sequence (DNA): TGTGCCAGCAGCTTAGAGGCAGGGAATGGCTACACCTTC. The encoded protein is CASSLEAGNGYTF.

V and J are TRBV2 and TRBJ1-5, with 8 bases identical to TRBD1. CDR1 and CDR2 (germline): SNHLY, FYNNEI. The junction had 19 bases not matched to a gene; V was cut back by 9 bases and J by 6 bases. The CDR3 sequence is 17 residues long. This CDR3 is CARRSGTGAVYGQPQHF. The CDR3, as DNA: TGTGCCAGAAGGAGTGGGACAGGAGCCGTTTATGGTCAGCCCCAGCATTTT. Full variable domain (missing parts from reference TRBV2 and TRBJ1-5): EPEVTQTPSHQVTQMGQEVILRCVPISNHLYFYWYRQILGQKVEFLVSFYNNEISEKSEIFDDQFSVERPDGSNFTLKIRSTKLEDSAMYFCARRSGTGAVYGQPQHFGDGTRLSIL.

CDR3 in amino acids: CASSYAGTGDYGYTF. The CDR3 DNA reads TGTGCCAGCAGTTATGCCGGGACAGGGGACTATGGCTACACCTTC. The genes are TRBV6-5 and TRBJ1-2; 10 bases fit TRBD1. Per germline, CDR1 MNHEY and CDR2 SVGAGI. Trimming cost V 3 bases and J 3 bases; bases outside gene matches: 4. There are 15 residues in the CDR3.

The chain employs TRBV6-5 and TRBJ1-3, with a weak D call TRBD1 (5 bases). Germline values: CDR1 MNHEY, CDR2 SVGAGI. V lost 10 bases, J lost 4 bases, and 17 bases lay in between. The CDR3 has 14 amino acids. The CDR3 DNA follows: TGTGCCACCCTGGAACGGGGGTTCGGAAACACCATATATTTT. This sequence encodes CATLERGFGNTIYF.

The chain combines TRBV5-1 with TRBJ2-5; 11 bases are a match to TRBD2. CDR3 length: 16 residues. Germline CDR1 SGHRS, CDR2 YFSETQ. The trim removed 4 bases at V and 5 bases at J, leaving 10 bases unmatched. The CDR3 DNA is TGCGCCAGCAGCAGCGCTAGCGGGGGGTCTCGGGAGACCCAGTACTTC. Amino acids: CASSSASGGSRETQYF.

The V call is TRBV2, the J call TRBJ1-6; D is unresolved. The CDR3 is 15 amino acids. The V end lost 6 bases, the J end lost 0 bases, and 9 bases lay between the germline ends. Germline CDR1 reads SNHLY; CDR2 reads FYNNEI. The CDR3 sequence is CASRSESSYNSPLHF. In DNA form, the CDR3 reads TGTGCCAGCAGGTCTGAGAGCTCCTATAATTCACCCCTCCACTTT.

CDR3 protein: CASNPNLAGNEQFF. The DNA for the CDR3 is TGTGCCAGTAACCCAAACCTAGCGGGGAATGAGCAGTTCTTC. The V call is TRBV19, the J call TRBJ2-1; 9 bases line up with TRBD2. CDR3 length: 14 amino acids. V trimming: 7 bases; J trimming: 7 bases; junction bases outside the gene matches: 8. Germline-derived CDR1 and CDR2 are LNHDA and SQIVND (reference sequence). The full variable domain, completed using reference TRBV19 and TRBJ2-1, is DGGITQSPKYLFRKEGQNVTLSCEQNLNHDAMYWYRQDPGQGLRLIYYSQIVNDFQKGDIAEGYSVSREKKESFPLTVTSAQKNPTAFYLCASNPNLAGNEQFFGPGTRLTVL.

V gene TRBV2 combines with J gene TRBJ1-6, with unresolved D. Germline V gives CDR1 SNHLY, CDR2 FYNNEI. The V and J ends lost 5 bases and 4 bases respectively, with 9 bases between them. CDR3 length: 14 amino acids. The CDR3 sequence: CASSLTDYNSPLHF. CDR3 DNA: TGTGCCAGCAGTTTAACAGATTATAATTCACCCCTCCACTTT.

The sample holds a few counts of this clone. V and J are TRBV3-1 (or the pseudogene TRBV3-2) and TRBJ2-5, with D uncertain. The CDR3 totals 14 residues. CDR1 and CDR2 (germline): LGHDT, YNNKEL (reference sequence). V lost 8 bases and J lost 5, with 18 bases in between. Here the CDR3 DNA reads TGTGCCAGCGGTGCGACTGCCTCCCGCGAGACCCAGTACTTC. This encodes CASGATASRETQYF.

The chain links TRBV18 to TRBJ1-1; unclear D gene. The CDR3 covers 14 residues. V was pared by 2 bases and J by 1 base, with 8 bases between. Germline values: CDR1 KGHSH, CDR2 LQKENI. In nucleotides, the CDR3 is TGTGCCAGCTCACCAAAGAACACGAACACTGAAGCTTTCTTT. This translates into CASSPKNTNTEAFF.

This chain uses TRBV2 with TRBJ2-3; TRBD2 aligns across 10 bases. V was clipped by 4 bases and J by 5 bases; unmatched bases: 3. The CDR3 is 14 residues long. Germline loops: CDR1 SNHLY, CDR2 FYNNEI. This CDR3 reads CASSAASGRDTQYF. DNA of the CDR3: TGTGCCAGCAGTGCGGCTAGCGGGAGAGATACGCAGTATTTT.

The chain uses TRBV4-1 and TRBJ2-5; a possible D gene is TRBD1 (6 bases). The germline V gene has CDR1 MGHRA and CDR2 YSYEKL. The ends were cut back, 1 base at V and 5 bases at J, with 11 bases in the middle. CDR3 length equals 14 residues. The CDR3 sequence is CASSQGWTAETQYF. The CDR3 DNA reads TGCGCCAGCAGCCAAGGGTGGACAGCGGAGACCCAGTACTTC.